A selection of T cell receptor beta chains follows, all from one sample in a study of early T cells in non-severe SARS-CoV-2 infection. Each CDR3 protein is one row after TCRdb ran MiXCR on the 5' RACE reads. This sample has about 54,000 distinct CDR3 sequences, with about 6.4% found just once. This material consisted of whole blood, taken at baseline. The source is an adult who was a healthcare worker with PCR-confirmed SARS-CoV-2 infection or an uninfected control (not recorded which). Each CDR3 is given with its conserved first and last residue. A D gene is named only where the DNA matches it firmly.

V	J	length	D	CDR3
TRBV5-1	TRBJ2-5	13	.	CASSRDTQETQYF
TRBV4-3	TRBJ2-7	17	TRBD1	CASSQDNRAWTGGVTYF
TRBV12-3/TRBV12-4	TRBJ1-4	16	TRBD1	CASSPSRQGAHEKLFF
TRBV18	TRBJ2-5	12	.	CASSQYQETQYF
TRBV7-9	TRBJ1-6	12	.	CASSLDQSPLHF
TRBV5-1	TRBJ1-1	14	.	CASSPGSLLTEAFF
TRBV5-1	TRBJ2-1	14	TRBD2	CASRSRRGADEQFF
TRBV4-2	TRBJ1-1	14	.	CASSREQRNTEAFF
TRBV6-2/TRBV6-3	TRBJ2-5	12	.	CASTDRSETQYF
TRBV6-4	TRBJ2-1	11	.	CASSPPGEQFF
TRBV10-1	TRBJ1-6	13	TRBD1	CASNGQEDSPLHF
TRBV6-5	TRBJ2-3	15	.	CASSYVGAPKDTQYF
TRBV5-1	TRBJ2-2	13	.	CASSSTLAGELFF
TRBV20-1	TRBJ2-6	15	.	CSARHLASGANVLTF
TRBV7-9	TRBJ1-6	12	.	CASTNLQSPLHF
TRBV6-2/TRBV6-3	TRBJ2-3	16	TRBD1	CASSYSEGQGADTQYF
TRBV7-8	TRBJ1-1	12	.	CASSLGSTEAFF
TRBV4-1	TRBJ2-1	18	TRBD2	CASSQDPASGGHDNEQFF
TRBV11-2	TRBJ2-4	15	.	CASSTWRVGQNIQYF
TRBV21-1	TRBJ1-2	14	.	CASSNPAGADGYTF
TRBV30	TRBJ1-2	14	.	CAWSRDHQNYGYTF
TRBV6-2/TRBV6-3	TRBJ2-6	15	.	CASSYSTTGANVLTF
TRBV28	TRBJ2-7	15	.	CASRPLARGDYEQYF
TRBV4-2	TRBJ2-3	14	.	CASSQAHPSDTQYF
TRBV3-2	TRBJ1-2	15	.	CASSQVTVTNYGYTF
TRBV4-3	TRBJ2-1	17	TRBD2	CASSQDRVTSGYNEQFF